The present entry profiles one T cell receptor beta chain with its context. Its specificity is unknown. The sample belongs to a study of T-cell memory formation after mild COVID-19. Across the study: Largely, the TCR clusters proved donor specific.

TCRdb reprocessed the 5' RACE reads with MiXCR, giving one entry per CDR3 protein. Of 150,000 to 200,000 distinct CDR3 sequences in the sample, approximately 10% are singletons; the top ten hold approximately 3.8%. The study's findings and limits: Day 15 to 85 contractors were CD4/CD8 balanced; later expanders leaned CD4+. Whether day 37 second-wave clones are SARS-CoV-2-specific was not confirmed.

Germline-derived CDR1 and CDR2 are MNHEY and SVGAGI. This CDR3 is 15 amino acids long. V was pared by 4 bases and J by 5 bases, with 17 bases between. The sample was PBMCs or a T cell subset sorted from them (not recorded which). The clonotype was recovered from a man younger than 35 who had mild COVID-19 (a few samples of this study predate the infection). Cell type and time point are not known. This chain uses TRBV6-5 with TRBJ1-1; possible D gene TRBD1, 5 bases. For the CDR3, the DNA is TGTGCCAGCAGTTGGGACCTCCCTCAAAGGACTGAAGCTTTCTTT. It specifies CASSWDLPQRTEAFF.